These 16 T cell receptor beta chains were all obtained from the same sample, sequenced in a study of T cells in Graves' hyperthyroidism and ophthalmopathy. There were TCR beta CDR3 regions amplified from RNA transcripts. Primed by the HTBI set, a first-round RT-PCR was run on the TCR CDR3. TCRdb re-called the multiplex PCR reads through MiXCR, storing one row per CDR3 protein. This table has over 700,000 distinct CDR3 sequences, around 20% appearing once. Material for sequencing was blood. The origin of the receptors is a woman aged 50 to 60 with Graves' hyperthyroidism that later progressed to Graves' ophthalmopathy.

The chain has TRBV5-5 and TRBJ1-4; D may be TRBD1 (5 bases). The CDR3 covers 16 residues. The V end lost 4 bases, the J end lost 5 bases, and 18 bases lay between the germline ends. CDR1 is SGHKS, CDR2 YYEKEE, per germline (reference sequence). CDR3 DNA: TGTGCCAGCAGCCTCAACGCGGACATAGTAAATGAAAAACTGTTTTTT. As protein: CASSLNADIVNEKLFF.

This clonotype has just a few counts. The V call is TRBV29-1, the J call TRBJ2-5; 7 nucleotides align to TRBD1. The germline CDR1 and CDR2 sequences are SQVTM and ANQGSEA. The length of the CDR3 is 15 residues. V shed 4 bases, J shed 1 base, and the junction held 9 bases outside the gene matches. The CDR3 nucleotides are TGCAGCGTTGGCCGCGACAGGGCTTTCCAAGAGACCCAGTACTTC. It codes for CSVGRDRAFQETQYF. Full variable domain (missing parts from reference TRBV29-1 and TRBJ2-5): SAVISQKPSRDICQRGTSLTIQCQVDSQVTMMFWYRQQPGQSLTLIATANQGSEATYESGFVIDKFPISRPNLTFSTLTVSNMSPEDSSIYLCSVGRDRAFQETQYFGPGTRLLVL.

This clonotype was counted ten times or more. The chain recombines TRBV7-2 with TRBJ1-1, with D uncertain. Germline V lookup: CDR1 SGHTA, CDR2 FQGNSA. This CDR3 has 14 residues. The germline V and J ends were trimmed by 3 bases and 0 bases, with 8 bases remaining between them. CDR3 DNA sequence: TGTGCCAGCAGCTTTAGTGTTATGAACACTGAAGCTTTCTTT. It yields the protein CASSFSVMNTEAFF. The whole variable domain, remainder taken from reference TRBV7-2 and TRBJ1-1, is GAGVSQSPSNKVTEKGKDVELRCDPISGHTALYWYRQSLGQGLEFLIYFQGNSAPDKSGLPSDRFSAERTGGSVSTLTIQRTQQEDSAVYLCASSFSVMNTEAFFGQGTRLTVV.

The rearrangement joins TRBV25-1 to TRBJ2-5; 9 bases are shared with TRBD1. Germline V gives CDR1 MGHDK, CDR2 SYGVNS. This CDR3 has 15 amino acids. V trimming: 4 bases; J trimming: 5 bases; junction bases outside the gene matches: 8. This CDR3 is CASSGGQGLIETQYF. The CDR3 region has the DNA TGTGCCAGCAGTGGGGGACAGGGATTAATTGAGACCCAGTACTTC.

In its sample, this clonotype was seen a few times. The limits of the CDR3 on the DNA are not certain, so only TCRdb's listed CDR3 is given. This chain connects TRBV5-1 to TRBJ1-1. Looked up from germline, CDR1 is SGHRS and CDR2 is YFSETQ. The CDR3 spans 12 amino acids, including both terminal residues. CDR3 in amino acids: CASSFGQGATFF.

This clonotype was found many times. The chain uses TRBV11-2 and TRBJ2-4; D perhaps matches TRBD2 (6 bases). Per the germline V gene, CDR1 is SGHAT and CDR2 is FQNNGV. V was shortened by 5 bases and J by 0 bases, with 14 bases between the two germline ends. This CDR3 region has 16 residues. In DNA, the CDR3 is TGTGCCAGCAGCGAGGGGACTTACTTAGCCAAAAACATTCAGTACTTC. Its translation: CASSEGTYLAKNIQYF.

This clonotype was recorded many times. V is TRBV5-8 and J is TRBJ2-2; 8 bases align to TRBD1. This CDR3 spans 15 amino acids. After removal of 4 bases from V and 5 bases from J, the junction contained 7 bases not matched to a gene. CDR1 is SGHTS and CDR2 is YDEGEE in the germline V gene. The DNA for the CDR3 is TGTGCCAGCAGCCCCGGGACAGGCAGTACCGGGGAGCTGTTTTTT. Translated: CASSPGTGSTGELFF.

At least ten counts were recorded for this clonotype. The rearrangement links TRBV18 to TRBJ2-2; D remains unclear. The CDR3 contains 16 residues. Trimming pared 0 bases from V and 3 bases from J, leaving 11 bases between. CDR1 and CDR2 from the germline V gene are KGHSH and LQKENI. The CDR3 loop reads CASSPPQWVDTGELFF. In DNA form, the CDR3 reads TGTGCCAGCTCACCACCCCAGTGGGTGGACACCGGGGAGCTGTTTTTT.

This clonotype showed up many times. The rearrangement joins TRBV2 to TRBJ1-3, with 7 positions matching TRBD1. The CDR3 loop spans 16 amino acids. Germline loops: CDR1 SNHLY, CDR2 FYNNEI. J lost 2 bases, V lost 5 bases, and 9 bases had no gene match. CDR3 loop: CASSRDSSSAGNTIYF. The CDR3 nucleotides read TGTGCCAGCAGTAGGGACAGTTCTTCGGCTGGAAACACCATATATTTT.

This chain joins TRBV9 and TRBJ1-2; 10 nucleotides align to TRBD1. Trimming took 3 bases from V and 6 from J; bases not matched to a gene: 23. The CDR3 is 20 residues long. From germline, CDR1 is SGDLS and CDR2 YYNGEE. The CDR3 loop reads CASSATPLKGSGTGEHGYTF. DNA for the CDR3: TGTGCCAGCAGCGCGACCCCCCTTAAGGGCTCCGGGACAGGGGAGCATGGCTACACCTTC.

The gene calls are TRBV5-6 and TRBJ2-5, with D possibly matching TRBD2 (6 bases). The CDR3 contains 13 residues. Trimming pared 4 bases from V and 4 bases from J, leaving 11 bases between. The germline V gene encodes CDR1 SGHDT and CDR2 YYEEEE. CDR3 sequence reads: CASSLGLVETQYF. The CDR3 DNA is TGTGCCAGCAGCCTGGGACTTGTAGAGACCCAGTACTTC.

This clonotype was seen many times. This sequence joins TRBV20-1 and TRBJ2-5; TRBD2 is a possible D gene (6 bases). Germline CDR1 is DFQATT and CDR2 is SNEGSKA (reference sequence). The CDR3 has 14 residues. V was shortened by 6 bases and J by 5 bases, with 19 bases between the two germline ends. For the CDR3, the DNA is TGCAGTGCAAGTGCGGGGTGGTTAAAGGAGACCCAGTACTTC. Protein sequence: CSASAGWLKETQYF.

The chain uses TRBV7-3 and TRBJ1-4; 10 bases match TRBD1. Germline-derived CDR1 and CDR2 are SGHTA and FQGTGA. Trimming removed 6 bases from V and 7 bases from J; junction bases left unmatched: 5. This CDR3 spans 14 amino acids. CDR3 nucleotides: TGTGCCAGCAGTACGGGACAGGGGCGTGAAAAACTGTTTTTT. Translated, it gives CASSTGQGREKLFF. Full variable domain (rest looked up from reference TRBV7-3 and TRBJ1-4): GAGVSQTPSNKVTEKGKYVELRCDPISGHTALYWYRQSLGQGPEFLIYFQGTGAADDSGLPNDRFFAVRPEGSVSTLKIQRTERGDSAVYLCASSTGQGREKLFFGSGTQLSVL.

The chain recombines TRBV4-1 with TRBJ2-1; 9 bases align to TRBD2. CDR1 and CDR2 (germline): MGHRA, YSYEKL. V was clipped by 4 bases and J by 4 bases; unmatched bases: 11. The length of the CDR3 is 17 residues. CDR3 loop: CASSPGKASGEYNEQFF. The CDR3 DNA sequence: TGCGCCAGCAGCCCAGGCAAGGCTAGCGGGGAGTACAATGAGCAGTTCTTC.

Regarding this clonotype: The CDR3 carries no conserved terminal phenylalanine or tryptophan, so it likely arises from a read error. The chain has TRBV5-1 and TRBJ2-3; 8 positions match TRBD2. The germline V gene has CDR1 SGHRS and CDR2 YFSETQ. V shed 2 bases, J shed 2 bases, and the junction held 7 bases outside the gene matches. This CDR3 has 16 residues. The CDR3 here is CASSLVAGPNTDTQYS. The CDR3 nucleotides read TGCGCCAGCAGCTTAGTAGCGGGACCCAACACAGATACGCAGTATTCT.

This clonotype was counted ten times or more. This sequence joins TRBV9 and TRBJ2-5; D unclear. The CDR3 is made up of 16 amino acids. The germline gives CDR1 SGDLS, CDR2 YYNGEE. The V end was cut by 0 bases, the J end by 5 bases, with 17 bases between. CDR3 loop: CASSVGAVEGGETQYF. As DNA, the CDR3 is TGTGCCAGCAGCGTAGGAGCTGTAGAAGGTGGCGAGACCCAGTACTTC.